This TCR beta chain derives from a study of CD8 T cells in ankylosing spondylitis. Overall study findings and caveats: Within matched ankylosing spondylitis synovial fluid, disease-linked clones were reportedly significantly enriched. The authors found the disease-linked clones to be CD8+ and relatively rare in peripheral blood. A TCR beta motif of under 10 highly homologous variants appeared characteristic of ankylosing spondylitis blood.

The J segment lost 2 bases and the V segment lost 3 bases, leaving 6 bases of the junction unmatched. CDR1 is LGHNA and CDR2 is YSLEER in the germline V gene. CDR3 length equals 15 residues. 5'-RACE, quantitative and with molecular barcodes, yielded the TCR beta libraries. TCRdb used MiXCR to reprocess the 5' RACE reads, holding one entry per CDR3 protein. In the table there are about 160,000 distinct CDR3 sequences, 9.8% of which are singletons. As to this clonotype: Its antigen is still unknown.

The receptor comes from a female donor with ankylosing spondylitis or in good health (not recorded which). J is TRBJ2-7 and V is TRBV4-3; the match to TRBD1 covers 8 bases. Specimen: blood, either unsorted or a sorted T cell fraction (not recorded which). CDR3 protein: CASSQDPGQAYEQYF. CDR3 sequence (DNA): TGCGCCAGCAGCCAGGATCCGGGACAGGCCTACGAGCAGTACTTC.